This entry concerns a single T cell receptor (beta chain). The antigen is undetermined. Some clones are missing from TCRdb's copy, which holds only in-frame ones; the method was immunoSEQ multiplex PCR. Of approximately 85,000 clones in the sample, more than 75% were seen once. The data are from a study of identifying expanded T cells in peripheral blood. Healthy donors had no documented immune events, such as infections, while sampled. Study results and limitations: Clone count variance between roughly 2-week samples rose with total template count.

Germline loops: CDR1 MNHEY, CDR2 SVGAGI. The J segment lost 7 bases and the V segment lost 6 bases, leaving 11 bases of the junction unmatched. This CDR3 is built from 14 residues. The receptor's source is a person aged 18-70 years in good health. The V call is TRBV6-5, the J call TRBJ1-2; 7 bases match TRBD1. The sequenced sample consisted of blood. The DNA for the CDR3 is TGTGCCAGCAGACCAGGGGGGAGCCTTTCTGGCTACACCTTC. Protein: CASRPGGSLSGYTF.